The entry below gives a single TCR beta chain sequence along with its context. The specificity of this receptor is unknown. Base qualities are not recorded, but no much larger clone differs from it by a single base. To sequence the TCRbeta CDR3 region, genomic DNA was isolated from the sorted cells. TCRbeta CDR3 regions were sequenced using the immunoSEQ Assay. The table comes from immuneACCESS by way of TCRdb, which keeps in-frame sequences with V and J called. Part of the clones is missing from these tables; in studies checked, under half for an unresolved V gene and the rest for unknown reasons. The sample table contains 70,000 to 95,000 clones; only one count was recorded for about 91% of them. The biggest ten clones account for roughly 0.5% of the sample. The CDR3 runs 17 amino acids, cysteine and phenylalanine included. Just the 51-base CDR3 DNA is kept, in frame starting at base 1. V is shortened by 5 bases, J by 2 bases, and the region joining them spans 20 bases. The germline V gene encodes CDR1 SGHRS and CDR2 YFSETQ.

These data belong to a study of OX40 agonist ivuxolimab in advanced cancers. Background for the entire study: The costimulatory receptor OX40 (CD134) was targeted by ivuxolimab, a fully human IgG2 agonistic monoclonal antibody. Partial responses occurred in three dose-escalation patients, of whom one had hepatocellular carcinoma and two had cutaneous melanoma. The purpose of peripheral TCRbeta sequencing was to test whether ivuxolimab changed TCR sequence diversity and led to clonal T-cell expansion. Patients were allowed to have had prior anti-PD-1, anti-PD-L1 or anti-CTLA-4 therapy, and around two fifths of the dose-escalation patients had been treated with checkpoint inhibitors. Of the roughly 51 dose-escalation patients, hepatocellular carcinoma was present in approximately 20, melanoma in around 15, renal cell carcinoma in 9 and head and neck cancer in 9. Intravenous ivuxolimab was administered to patients every 2 weeks at six dose levels: 0.01, 0.1, 0.3, 1.5, 3 and 10 mg/kg. The paper reports the monotherapy dose-escalation portion (N of about 54 patients) of the phase I ivuxolimab trial. The dose-escalation cohort was 82.7% male with a mean age of approximately 60 years, ranging from roughly 20 to 80.

The investigation overall reported the following: Partial responders in the 0.1-3.0 mg/kg groups had among the lowest normalized peripheral clonal expansion, especially among CD8+ T cells. At doses of 0.1 to 3.0 mg/kg, clonal expansion of both CD4+ and CD8+ blood T cells was observed from baseline to week 6. Low levels of normalized T-cell clonal expansion were also shown by some nonresponding patients. Antigen specificity was not determined for the clonally expanded peripheral T cells. After ivuxolimab, expanded clones were on average more numerous among CD8+ T cells than among CD4+ T cells.

The trial excluded patients who had a history of autoimmune disease or were on systemic immunosuppression. Peripheral blood for TCR sequencing was collected from all dose cohorts at baseline, on cycle 4 day 1, and on cycle 7 day 1. Samples were obtained from an open-label, multicenter, first-in-human phase I dose-escalation trial of ivuxolimab. Adults with locally advanced or metastatic melanoma, renal cell carcinoma, hepatocellular carcinoma or head and neck squamous cell carcinoma were enrolled in the trial. CD4+ and CD8+ T cells were sorted separately from peripheral blood before TCR sequencing.

The sample here was CD4+ or CD8+ T cells sorted from blood, taken in a trial of the OX40 agonist ivuxolimab. This receptor was taken from an adult with an advanced solid tumor such as melanoma, head and neck, liver or kidney cancer. This chain is built from TRBV5-1 and TRBJ1-3; there is no confident call for the D gene. CDR3 region: CASSSQLGSGAGNTIYF. The DNA reads as follows: TGCGCCAGCAGTTCCCAATTGGGATCGGGCGCTGGAAACACCATATATTTT.